This is a list of T cell receptor beta chains from one sample in a study of blood T cell repertoires in COVID-19. Only in-frame clones appear in the TCRdb table, and some are missing; sequencing was by immunoSEQ multiplex PCR. The table lists around 60,000 clones, around 83% of them singletons. What was sequenced was peripheral blood. These receptors all come from a man over 45 with COVID-19, enrolled during active disease. Each CDR3 is given with its conserved first and last residue. The D gene is left open where the match is weak. Expanded clones are given a class, and other clones once, few, many or no size at all.

j_gene,v_gene,abundance,d_gene,CDR3nt,CDR3aa
TRBJ2-7,TRBV28,.,.,TGTGCCAGCAGTCCCGGACAGCTCTACGAGCAGTACTTC,CASSPGQLYEQYF
TRBJ1-1,TRBV18,.,.,TGTGCCAGCTCACCCCAGAACACTGAAGCTTTCTTT,CASSPQNTEAFF
TRBJ2-3,TRBV7-3,.,TRBD2,TGTGCCAGCAGCTTAATGGGACTAGCGGGATCCGAATCCACAGATACGCAGTATTTT,CASSLMGLAGSESTDTQYF
TRBJ2-2,TRBV7-9,.,.,TGTGCCAGCAGCTTATGGACAGAGACCGGGGAGCTGTTTTTT,CASSLWTETGELFF
TRBJ2-1,TRBV11-2,few,.,TGTGCCAGCAGCTTAGAGGCTAGCAGGAGCTCCTACAATGAGCAGTTCTTC,CASSLEASRSSYNEQFF
TRBJ2-5,TRBV16,.,.,TGTGCCAGCAGCCAACTAGGTGCGCCAGGGGAAGAAGAGACCCAGTACTTC,CASSQLGAPGEEETQYF
TRBJ1-1,TRBV5-1,.,TRBD1,TGCGCCAGCAGGAGACAGGGACAGAACACTGAAGCTTTCTTT,CASRRQGQNTEAFF
TRBJ2-1,TRBV24-1,few,TRBD2,TGTGCCACCAGTGACCCGGCGGGGGGAGGCAATGAGCAGTTCTTC,CATSDPAGGGNEQFF
TRBJ1-2,TRBV29-1,.,.,TGCAGCGTTGAAGCGGCAGGATGGTTCTATGGCTACACCTTC,CSVEAAGWFYGYTF
TRBJ1-3,TRBV6-5,few,TRBD1,TGTGCCAGCAGCCGGGACAGGCTGGTCGGCACCATATATTTT,CASSRDRLVGTIYF
TRBJ1-1,TRBV29-1,.,.,TGCAGCGTTGAGAAGGGAGGCACTGAAGCTTTCTTT,CSVEKGGTEAFF
TRBJ2-2,TRBV19,.,.,TGTGCCAGTAGTATAGATCAATGGGGCGATAACACCGGGGAGCTGTTTTTT,CASSIDQWGDNTGELFF
TRBJ1-1,TRBV13,.,TRBD1,TGTGCCAGCAGCTTACGGGGACAGGGTAACACTGAAGCTTTCTTT,CASSLRGQGNTEAFF
TRBJ2-1,TRBV11-3,.,.,TGTGCCAGCAGCTTAGCCGCGTACAATGAGCAGTTCTTC,CASSLAAYNEQFF
TRBJ1-6,TRBV5-1,.,TRBD1,TGCGCCAGCAGGTTCGACCCCGACAGGGATAATTCACCCCTCCACTTT,CASRFDPDRDNSPLHF
TRBJ1-6,TRBV3-1/TRBV3-2,.,TRBD1,TGTGCCAGCAAGGACAGGTGGGATTCACCCCTCCACTTT,CASKDRWDSPLHF
TRBJ2-5,TRBV19,once,.,TGTGCCAGTATCAATGAGGGAGGAGAGACCCAGTACTTC,CASINEGGETQYF
TRBJ2-3,TRBV4-1,.,TRBD2,TGCGCCAGCAGCCCCGTGGGGCTAGCGGGGCCGCAGGATACGCAGTATTTT,CASSPVGLAGPQDTQYF
TRBJ2-4,TRBV10-1,.,.,TGCGCCAGCAGTGAATCAGGGGCTTCTAAAAACATTCAGTACTTC,CASSESGASKNIQYF
TRBJ1-4,TRBV29-1,.,TRBD1,TGCAGCGTCTTAGACAGGGAATATGAAAAACTGTTTTTT,CSVLDREYEKLFF
TRBJ2-3,TRBV7-2,.,TRBD2,TGTGCCAGCAGCCAGGGACTAGCGGCGGGGGATACGCAGTATTTT,CASSQGLAAGDTQYF
TRBJ1-5,TRBV23-1,.,.,TGCGCCAGGAGGCCCCCCCCTGTCGGCAGTAGCAATCAGCCCCAGCATTTT,CARRPPPVGSSNQPQHF
TRBJ2-5,TRBV7-7,.,TRBD2,TGTGCTAGCAGCTTCACAGCGGGAGGGAGAGAGACCCAGTACTTC,CASSFTAGGRETQYF
TRBJ2-1,TRBV29-1,.,.,TGCAGCACCACTCTAGCAGAAGTCTACAATGAGCAGTTCTTC,CSTTLAEVYNEQFF
TRBJ2-3,TRBV7-2,.,TRBD1,TGTGCCAGCAGCTTTGGGGGACAGGGCTCAGATACGCAGTATTTT,CASSFGGQGSDTQYF
TRBJ1-1,TRBV18,.,TRBD1,TGTGCCAGCTCACCAACAGGGGGGCCGATCGCTTTCTTT,CASSPTGGPIAFF
TRBJ2-1,TRBV9,.,.,TGTGCCAGCAGCAGCGCCGTCTACTCCTACAATGAGCAGTTCTTC,CASSSAVYSYNEQFF
TRBJ2-3,TRBV19,few,TRBD2,TGTGCCAGTAGTAGTAGCGGGACCTCAGATACGCAGTATTTT,CASSSSGTSDTQYF
TRBJ2-7,TRBV2,.,.,TGTGCCAGCAGGGACAGCGGAGCCTACGAGCAGTACTTC,CASRDSGAYEQYF
TRBJ1-5,TRBV6-6,few,.,TGTGCCAGCAGTCCAGGGCGCAATCAGCCCCAGCATTTT,CASSPGRNQPQHF
TRBJ2-3,TRBV7-8,once,TRBD1,TGTGCCAGCAGCGTTAGGGACAGCCTCACAGATACGCAGTATTTT,CASSVRDSLTDTQYF
TRBJ1-1,TRBV5-1,.,.,TGCGCCAGCAGCGGGGGACTCCTGATGAACACTGAAGCTTTCTTT,CASSGGLLMNTEAFF
TRBJ1-1,TRBV5-1,.,TRBD1,TGCGCCAGCAGCAGGGACAGCCGGGGGACTGAAGCTTTCTTT,CASSRDSRGTEAFF
TRBJ1-4,TRBV6-2/TRBV6-3,few,.,TGTGCCAGCAGTTACTCTCGACAGGATATTGAAAAACTGTTTTTT,CASSYSRQDIEKLFF
TRBJ1-2,TRBV15,once,TRBD1,TGTGCCACCAGCAGCGGGGGACAGAACTATGGCTACACCTTC,CATSSGGQNYGYTF
TRBJ2-7,TRBV5-1,.,.,TGCGCCAGCAGCCCGGACAGCACCTACGAGCAGTACTTC,CASSPDSTYEQYF
TRBJ2-1,TRBV7-3,.,.,TGTGCCAGCAGCTTTGGTAGTAACAATGAGCAGTTCTTC,CASSFGSNNEQFF
TRBJ2-3,TRBV14,.,.,TGTGCCAGCAGCCACGGGACATCCCTTCAGGATACGCAGTATTTT,CASSHGTSLQDTQYF
TRBJ2-2,TRBV10-3,.,TRBD1,TGTGCCATCAGTGAGGGGGACAGGGGGCCCGGGGAGCTGTTTTTT,CAISEGDRGPGELFF
TRBJ1-3,TRBV3-1/TRBV3-2,.,TRBD1,TGTGCCAGCAGCCAAGATAGGGACAGCCTCTCTGGAAACACCATATATTTT,CASSQDRDSLSGNTIYF
TRBJ2-1,TRBV18,.,.,TGTGCCAGCTCACCGAGCGCTAGGGAGCAGTTCTTC,CASSPSAREQFF
TRBJ2-7,TRBV24-1,.,TRBD1,TGTGCCACCAGTGAGGGCTCTGACAGGGGGCACGCCGAGCAGTACTTC,CATSEGSDRGHAEQYF
TRBJ2-3,TRBV24-1,once,.,TGTGCCACCAGTCAAAGCACAGATACGCAGTATTTT,CATSQSTDTQYF
TRBJ2-2,TRBV28,.,.,TGTGCCAGCAGTTTCGGGAACGGGGAGCTGTTTTTT,CASSFGNGELFF
TRBJ2-7,TRBV29-1,.,.,TGCAGCGTTGTATCTGGGCGCTCCTACGAGCAGTACTTC,CSVVSGRSYEQYF
TRBJ2-1,TRBV9,once,TRBD2,TGTGCCAGCAGCGTAGCGCTCGCTAGCGGAGACTACAATGAGCAGTTCTTC,CASSVALASGDYNEQFF
TRBJ1-2,TRBV29-1,.,.,TGCAGCGTTGAGACAGCAAGGGCGGTTGGCTACACCTTC,CSVETARAVGYTF
TRBJ1-5,TRBV5-1,.,TRBD1,TGCGCCAGCAGCTTGGCCGGACAGGGAGGCCAGCCCCAGCATTTT,CASSLAGQGGQPQHF
TRBJ2-6,TRBV19,.,.,TGTGCCAGTAGTATAGGGCACTCTGGGGCCAACGTCCTGACTTTC,CASSIGHSGANVLTF
TRBJ2-1,TRBV28,.,TRBD1,TGTGCCAGCAGTCGGACAGGGGGCAGGGTAGAGCAGTTCTTC,CASSRTGGRVEQFF
TRBJ2-3,TRBV30,.,.,TGTGCCTGGGGCCTAAAGGTCCTGGGACTCACAGATACGCAGTATTTT,CAWGLKVLGLTDTQYF
TRBJ1-2,TRBV3-1/TRBV3-2,once,.,TGTGCCAGCAGCCAAGTAAGCGGCGGCTATGGCTACACCTTC,CASSQVSGGYGYTF
TRBJ1-5,TRBV28,.,TRBD1,TGTGCCAGCAGAGGGACAGCGAACAATCAGCCCCAGCATTTT,CASRGTANNQPQHF
TRBJ2-7,TRBV19,.,TRBD2,TGTGCCAGTAGTATACTAGCGGGAAGCAACGAGCAGTACTTC,CASSILAGSNEQYF
TRBJ2-1,TRBV5-1,.,TRBD2,TGCGCCAGCAGCCCCCGGGGTGCGGGAGGGGATGAGCAGTTCTTC,CASSPRGAGGDEQFF
TRBJ2-1,TRBV11-2,.,TRBD2,TGTGCCAGCAGATGGGGGGGTTTTGATGAGCAGTTCTTC,CASRWGGFDEQFF
TRBJ2-2,TRBV7-9,.,TRBD2,TGTGCCAGCAGCTCGACTAGCGGGGTCACCGGGGAGCTGTTTTTT,CASSSTSGVTGELFF